This T cell receptor (beta chain) was recorded in a study of T cell responses to AZD1222 COVID-19 vaccine. Some clones are missing from TCRdb's copy, which holds only in-frame ones; the method was immunoSEQ multiplex PCR. The sample gives 65,000 to 100,000 clones, around 90% of which show up once; 6.5% to 9.5% is in the top ten. Recipients boosted at about 4 weeks or about 12 weeks are pooled. With regard to this clone: The antigen remains unidentified.

V was clipped by 5 bases and J by 4 bases, with 9 bases between them. The CDR3 runs 13 residues. From germline, CDR1 is SGHTA and CDR2 FQGTGA. Study observations and caveats: White British ancestry dominated among donors, who included more females, and clonal diversity was possibly underestimated. Vaccine-associated CD4 TCRs ranged over spike, dominating at 160-218 and 743-854. Targets within unmutated variant regions were reportedly found for nearly half of spike-specific TCRs.

The chain has TRBV7-3 and TRBJ1-5, with D perhaps TRBD1 (6 bases). The sequencing here drew on peripheral blood, taken 28 days after the second AZD1222 dose. The TCR comes from an adult who received the AZD1222 COVID-19 vaccine. CDR3 coding DNA: TGTGCCAGCAGCCCCGACAGGAATCAGCCCCAGCATTTT. This encodes CASSPDRNQPQHF.